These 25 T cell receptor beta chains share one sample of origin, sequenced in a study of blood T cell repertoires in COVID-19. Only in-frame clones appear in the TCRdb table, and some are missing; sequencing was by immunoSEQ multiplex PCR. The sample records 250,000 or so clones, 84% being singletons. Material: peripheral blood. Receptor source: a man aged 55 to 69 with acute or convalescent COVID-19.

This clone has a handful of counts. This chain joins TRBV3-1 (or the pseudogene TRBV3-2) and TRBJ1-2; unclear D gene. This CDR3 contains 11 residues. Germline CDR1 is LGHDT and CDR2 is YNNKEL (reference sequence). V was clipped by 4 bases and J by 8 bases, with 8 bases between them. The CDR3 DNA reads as TGTGCCAGCAGCCGAGGGAAAGGCTACACCTTC. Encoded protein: CASSRGKGYTF.

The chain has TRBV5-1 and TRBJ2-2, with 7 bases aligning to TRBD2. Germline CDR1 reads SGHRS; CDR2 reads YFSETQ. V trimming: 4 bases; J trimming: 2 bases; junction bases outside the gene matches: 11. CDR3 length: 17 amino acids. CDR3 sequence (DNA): TGCGCCAGCAGCAGCGGACTAGTTGGAGTTAACACCGGGGAGCTGTTTTTT. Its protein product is CASSSGLVGVNTGELFF.

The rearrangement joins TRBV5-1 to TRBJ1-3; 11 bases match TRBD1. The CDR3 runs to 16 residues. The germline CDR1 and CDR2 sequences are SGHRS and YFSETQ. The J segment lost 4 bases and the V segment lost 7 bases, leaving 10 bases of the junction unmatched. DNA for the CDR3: TGCGCCAGCCAGAGCGGACAGGGGGCGAGGGGAAACACCATATATTTT. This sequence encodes CASQSGQGARGNTIYF. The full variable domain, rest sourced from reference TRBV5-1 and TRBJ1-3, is KAGVTQTPRYLIKTRGQQVTLSCSPISGHRSVSWYQQTPGQGLQFLFEYFSETQRNKGNFPGRFSGRQFSNSRSEMNVSTLELGDSALYLCASQSGQGARGNTIYFGEGSWLTVV.

The DNA for the CDR3 is TGTGCCAGCAGTGAGGAAAGAAGACTAGCGGGGAATGAGCAGTTCTTC. Translating gives CASSEERRLAGNEQFF. The chain uses TRBV6-1 and TRBJ2-1, with 11 bases aligning to TRBD2. CDR3 size: 16 residues. The germline gives CDR1 MNHNS, CDR2 SASEGT. Unmatched junction bases numbered 8, after V lost 3 bases and J lost 7 bases.

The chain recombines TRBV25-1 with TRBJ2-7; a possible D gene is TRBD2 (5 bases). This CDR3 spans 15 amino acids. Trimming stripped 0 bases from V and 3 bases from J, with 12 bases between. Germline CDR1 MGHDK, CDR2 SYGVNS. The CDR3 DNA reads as TGTGCCAGCAGTGAATACTACCCCCGGGACTACGAGCAGTACTTC. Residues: CASSEYYPRDYEQYF.

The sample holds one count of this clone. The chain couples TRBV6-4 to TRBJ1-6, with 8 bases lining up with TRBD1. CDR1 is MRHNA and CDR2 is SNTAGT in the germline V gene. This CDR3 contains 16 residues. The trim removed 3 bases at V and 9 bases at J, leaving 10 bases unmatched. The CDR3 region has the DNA TGTGCCAGCAGTGAGCAAAGACAGGGGCTCGGTTCACCCCTCCACTTT. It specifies CASSEQRQGLGSPLHF.

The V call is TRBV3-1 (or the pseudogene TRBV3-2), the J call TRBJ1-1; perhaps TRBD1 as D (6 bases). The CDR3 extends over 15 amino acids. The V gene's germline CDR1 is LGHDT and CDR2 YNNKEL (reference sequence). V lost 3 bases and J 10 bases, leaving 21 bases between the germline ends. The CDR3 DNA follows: TGTGCCAGCAGCCAGGAAGGACAGTCTTTCAGGGGAGCTTTCTTT. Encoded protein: CASSQEGQSFRGAFF.

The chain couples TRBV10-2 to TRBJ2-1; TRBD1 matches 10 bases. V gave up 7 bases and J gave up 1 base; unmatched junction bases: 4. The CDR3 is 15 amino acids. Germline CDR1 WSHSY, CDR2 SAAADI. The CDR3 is CASNTGQGSYNEQFF. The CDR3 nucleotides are TGCGCCAGCAATACGGGACAGGGGTCCTACAATGAGCAGTTCTTC.

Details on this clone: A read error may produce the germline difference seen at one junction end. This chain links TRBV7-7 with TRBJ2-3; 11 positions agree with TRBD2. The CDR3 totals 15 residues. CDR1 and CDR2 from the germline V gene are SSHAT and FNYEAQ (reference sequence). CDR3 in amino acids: CASSPGTSGWDTQYF. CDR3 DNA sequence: TGTGCTAGCAGCCCGGGGACTAGCGGTTGGGATACGCAGTATTTT. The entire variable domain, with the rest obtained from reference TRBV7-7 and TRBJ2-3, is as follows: GAGVSQSPRYKVTKRGQDVTLRCDPISSHATLYWYQQALGQGPEFLTYFNYEAQPDKSGLPSDRFSAERPEGSISTLTIQRTEQRDSAMYRCASSPGTSGWDTQYFGPGTRLTVL.

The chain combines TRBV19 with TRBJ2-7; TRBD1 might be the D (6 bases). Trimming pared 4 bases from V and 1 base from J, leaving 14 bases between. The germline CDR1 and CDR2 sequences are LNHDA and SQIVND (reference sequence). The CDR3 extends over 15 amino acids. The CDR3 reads CASSTGQPYSYEQYF. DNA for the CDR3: TGTGCCAGTAGTACCGGACAGCCTTATTCCTACGAGCAGTACTTC.

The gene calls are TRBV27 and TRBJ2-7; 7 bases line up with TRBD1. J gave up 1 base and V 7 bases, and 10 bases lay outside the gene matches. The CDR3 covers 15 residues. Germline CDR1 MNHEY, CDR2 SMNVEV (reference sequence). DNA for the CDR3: TGTGCCAGCACCAGTATGCAGGGGGTTTCCTACGAGCAGTACTTC. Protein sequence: CASTSMQGVSYEQYF.

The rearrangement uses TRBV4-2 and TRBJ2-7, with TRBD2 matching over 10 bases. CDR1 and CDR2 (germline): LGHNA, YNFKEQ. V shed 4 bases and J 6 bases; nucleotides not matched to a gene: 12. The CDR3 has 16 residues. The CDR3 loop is CASSRSRPAGGLEQYF. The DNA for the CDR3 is TGTGCCAGCAGCCGCTCCCGCCCAGCGGGGGGGCTCGAGCAGTACTTC.

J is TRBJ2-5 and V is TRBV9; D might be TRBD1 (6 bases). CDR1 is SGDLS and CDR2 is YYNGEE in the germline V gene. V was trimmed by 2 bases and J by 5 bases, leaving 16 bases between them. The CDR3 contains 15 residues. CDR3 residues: CASSVMTGVMETQYF. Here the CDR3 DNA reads TGTGCCAGCAGCGTTATGACAGGCGTGATGGAGACCCAGTACTTC.

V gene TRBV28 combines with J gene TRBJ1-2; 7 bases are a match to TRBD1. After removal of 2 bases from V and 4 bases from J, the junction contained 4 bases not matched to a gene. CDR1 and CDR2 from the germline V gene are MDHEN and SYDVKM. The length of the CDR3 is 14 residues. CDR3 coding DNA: TGTGCCAGCAGTTTAGCAGGGGGTAGCTATGGCTACACCTTC. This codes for CASSLAGGSYGYTF.

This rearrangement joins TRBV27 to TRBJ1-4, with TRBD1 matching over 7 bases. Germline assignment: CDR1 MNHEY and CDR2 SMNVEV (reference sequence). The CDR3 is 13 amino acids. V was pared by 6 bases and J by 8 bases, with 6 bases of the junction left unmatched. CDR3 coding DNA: TGTGCCAGCAGCTCAGGGGGTCGAGAAAAACTGTTTTTT. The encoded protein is CASSSGGREKLFF.

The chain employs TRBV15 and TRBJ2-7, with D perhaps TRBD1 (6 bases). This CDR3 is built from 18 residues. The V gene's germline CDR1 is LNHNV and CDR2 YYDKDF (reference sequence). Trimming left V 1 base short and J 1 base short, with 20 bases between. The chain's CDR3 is CATSRVGIGAGASYEQYF. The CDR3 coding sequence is TGTGCCACCAGCAGAGTCGGTATCGGCGCAGGGGCATCCTACGAGCAGTACTTC.

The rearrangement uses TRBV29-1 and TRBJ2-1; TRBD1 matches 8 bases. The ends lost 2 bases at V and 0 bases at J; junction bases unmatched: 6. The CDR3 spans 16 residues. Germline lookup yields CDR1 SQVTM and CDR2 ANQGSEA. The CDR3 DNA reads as TGCAGCGTTGAACTCCGGACAGGGAGCTCCTACAATGAGCAGTTCTTC. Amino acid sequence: CSVELRTGSSYNEQFF.

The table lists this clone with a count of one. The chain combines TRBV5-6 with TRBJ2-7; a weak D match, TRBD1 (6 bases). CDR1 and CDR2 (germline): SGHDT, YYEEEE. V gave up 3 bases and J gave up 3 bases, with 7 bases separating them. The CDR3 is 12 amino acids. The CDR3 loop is CASSYRVYEQYF. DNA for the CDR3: TGTGCCAGCAGCTACAGGGTCTACGAGCAGTACTTC. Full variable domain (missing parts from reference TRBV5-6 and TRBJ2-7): DAGVTQSPTHLIKTRGQQVTLRCSPKSGHDTVSWYQQALGQGPQFIFQYYEEEERQRGNFPDRFSGHQFPNYSSELNVNALLLGDSALYLCASSYRVYEQYFGPGTRLTVT.

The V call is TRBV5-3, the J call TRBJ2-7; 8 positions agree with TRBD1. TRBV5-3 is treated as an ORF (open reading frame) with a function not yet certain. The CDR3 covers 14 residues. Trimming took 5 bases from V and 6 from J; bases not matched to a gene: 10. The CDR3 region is CARRTGTGFCEQYF. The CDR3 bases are TGTGCCAGAAGGACCGGGACAGGTTTTTGCGAGCAGTACTTC.

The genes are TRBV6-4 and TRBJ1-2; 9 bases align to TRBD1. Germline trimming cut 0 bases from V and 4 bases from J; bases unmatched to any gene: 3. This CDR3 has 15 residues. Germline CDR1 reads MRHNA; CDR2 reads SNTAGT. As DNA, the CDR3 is TGTGCCAGCAGTGACTCGGGGACAGGGCGCTATGGCTACACCTTC. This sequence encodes CASSDSGTGRYGYTF.

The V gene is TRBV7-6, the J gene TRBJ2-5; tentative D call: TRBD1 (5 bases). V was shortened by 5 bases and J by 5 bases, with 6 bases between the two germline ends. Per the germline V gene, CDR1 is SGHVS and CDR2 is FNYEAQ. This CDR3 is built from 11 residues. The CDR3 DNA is TGTGCCAGCAGCCCAGGGGAGACCCAGTACTTC. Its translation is CASSPGETQYF.

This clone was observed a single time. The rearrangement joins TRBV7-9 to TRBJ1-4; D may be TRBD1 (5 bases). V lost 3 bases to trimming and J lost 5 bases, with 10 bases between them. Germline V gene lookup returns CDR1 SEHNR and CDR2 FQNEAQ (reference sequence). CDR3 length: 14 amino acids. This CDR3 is CASSFGRVNEKLFF. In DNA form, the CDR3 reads TGTGCCAGCAGCTTTGGCAGGGTGAATGAAAAACTGTTTTTT.

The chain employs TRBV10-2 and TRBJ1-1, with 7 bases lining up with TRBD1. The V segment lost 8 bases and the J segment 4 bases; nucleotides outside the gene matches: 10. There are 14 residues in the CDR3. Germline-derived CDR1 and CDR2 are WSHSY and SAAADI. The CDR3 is CASQQRTGGTEAFF. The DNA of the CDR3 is TGCGCCAGCCAACAGCGGACAGGCGGCACTGAAGCTTTCTTT.

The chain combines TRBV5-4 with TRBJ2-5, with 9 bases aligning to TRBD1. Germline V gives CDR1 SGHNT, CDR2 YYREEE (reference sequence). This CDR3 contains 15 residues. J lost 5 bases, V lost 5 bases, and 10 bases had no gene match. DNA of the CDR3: TGTGCCAGCAGTTACCGGTCCGGGACAGGGGAGACCCAGTACTTC. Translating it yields CASSYRSGTGETQYF.

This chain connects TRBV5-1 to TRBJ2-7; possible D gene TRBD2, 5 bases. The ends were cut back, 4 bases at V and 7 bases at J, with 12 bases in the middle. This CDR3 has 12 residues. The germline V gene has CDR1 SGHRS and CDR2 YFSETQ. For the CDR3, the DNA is TGCGCCAGCAGCCCGGAGGTTGGGGAGCAGTACTTC. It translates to CASSPEVGEQYF.